The 32 T cell receptor beta chains given below trace back to one sample, sequenced in a study of early T cells in non-severe SARS-CoV-2 infection. Via MiXCR, TCRdb re-called the 5' RACE reads, giving one row per CDR3 protein. The table includes around 77,000 distinct CDR3 sequences, approximately 12% detected once. Specimen: whole blood, collected at baseline. The receptor set was obtained from an adult who was a healthcare worker with PCR-confirmed SARS-CoV-2 infection or an uninfected control (not recorded which). The donor label of this sample is uncertain.

The CDR3 reads CAISEGRRNSPLHF. In nucleotides, the CDR3 is TGTGCCATCAGTGAAGGACGTAGAAATTCACCCCTCCACTTT. The chain links TRBV10-3 to TRBJ1-6, with no clear D. Trimming pared 3 bases from V and 7 bases from J, leaving 10 bases between. Per germline, CDR1 ENHRY and CDR2 SYGVKD. The CDR3 loop spans 14 amino acids.

J is TRBJ2-3 and V is TRBV5-1; D is tentatively TRBD1 or TRBD2 (5 bases each). Germline V gene data show CDR1 as SGHRS and CDR2 as YFSETQ. The V gene lost 2 bases and the J gene lost 5 bases, with 9 bases spanning the gap. This CDR3 spans 13 amino acids. The DNA of the CDR3 is TGCGCCAGCAGCTTCTGGGGGAGAGATACGCAGTATTTT. Protein: CASSFWGRDTQYF. The whole variable domain, filled in from reference TRBV5-1 and TRBJ2-3, reads KAGVTQTPRYLIKTRGQQVTLSCSPISGHRSVSWYQQTPGQGLQFLFEYFSETQRNKGNFPGRFSGRQFSNSRSEMNVSTLELGDSALYLCASSFWGRDTQYFGPGTRLTVL.

The sample holds a few counts of this clonotype. This chain's CDR3 is CASSRDQQVNTEAFF. The CDR3 DNA reads as TGTGCCAGCAGTCGAGACCAACAGGTGAACACTGAAGCTTTCTTT. The rearrangement uses TRBV12-3 or TRBV12-4 and TRBJ1-1, with D possibly TRBD1 on 5 matching bases. This CDR3 has 15 residues. V lost 5 bases, J lost 0 bases, and 13 bases lay in between.

This clonotype was detected many times. The chain couples TRBV9 to TRBJ1-6; 7 positions agree with TRBD1. V trimming: 3 bases; J trimming: 8 bases; junction bases outside the gene matches: 5. CDR1 and CDR2 (germline): SGDLS, YYNGEE. This CDR3 has 14 amino acids. As DNA, the CDR3 is TGTGCCAGCAGCGAGGGGGCGAGCTATTCACCCCTCCACTTT. Its translation: CASSEGASYSPLHF.

This clonotype was detected ten times or more. The V call is TRBV12-3 or TRBV12-4, the J call TRBJ1-1; D is unclear. The CDR3 runs to 13 residues. V was pared by 6 bases and J by 4 bases, with 12 bases between. The CDR3: CASSPGGPTEAFF. DNA of the CDR3: TGTGCCAGCAGCCCCGGTGGGCCCACTGAAGCTTTCTTT.

This clonotype came up a few times. The V call is TRBV7-2, the J call TRBJ2-7, with 8 bases matching TRBD2. Germline V lookup: CDR1 SGHTA, CDR2 FQGNSA. V was clipped by 4 bases and J by 3 bases; unmatched bases: 8. The CDR3 consists of 15 residues. CDR3 DNA sequence: TGTGCCAGCAGCTCCCCGGGGCTAGCGGGCTACGAGCAGTACTTC. It translates to CASSSPGLAGYEQYF.

The chain carries TRBV20-1 and TRBJ2-2; D uncertain. V shed 5 bases and J shed 2 bases, with 12 bases lying between them. Germline-derived CDR1 and CDR2 are DFQATT and SNEGSKA (reference sequence). This CDR3 contains 14 residues. The CDR3 loop reads CSALSPTNTGELFF. CDR3 in DNA: TGCAGTGCTTTGTCCCCAACAAACACCGGGGAGCTGTTTTTT.

This clonotype was observed a few times. The gene calls are TRBV6-5 and TRBJ1-4; perhaps TRBD1 as D (5 bases). This CDR3 has 14 residues. The germline V gene has CDR1 MNHEY and CDR2 SVGAGI. Trimming removed 0 bases at V and 10 bases at J, with 12 bases between. CDR3 loop: CASSYSGTDGKLFF. The CDR3 DNA reads as TGTGCCAGCAGTTACTCGGGGACCGACGGAAAACTGTTTTTT.

This chain joins TRBV2 and TRBJ2-1; a weak D match, TRBD2 (6 bases). Germline CDR1 and CDR2: SNHLY and FYNNEI. The V gene lost 10 bases and the J gene lost 0 bases, with 22 bases spanning the gap. The CDR3 totals 17 residues. The CDR3 sequence is CATPRGLGTYSYNEQFF. In DNA, the CDR3 is TGTGCCACCCCTCGGGGGTTGGGGACTTACTCCTACAATGAGCAGTTCTTC.

The gene calls are TRBV4-3 and TRBJ2-4; 8 nucleotides match TRBD2. Germline V CDR1 and CDR2: LGHNA, YSLEER. The CDR3 is 16 residues long. V trimming: 1 base; J trimming: 8 bases; junction bases outside the gene matches: 10. The CDR3 here is CASSQGGGGSRDIQYF. DNA for the CDR3: TGCGCCAGCAGCCAAGGTGGCGGGGGGTCCAGGGACATTCAGTACTTC.

As concerns this clonotype: The germline gene is not matched at one end of the junction; a read error may be the cause. The rearrangement uses TRBV29-1 and TRBJ1-1; D perhaps matches TRBD1 (5 bases). CDR1 is SQVTM and CDR2 is ANQGSEA in the germline V gene. This CDR3 has 13 amino acids. DNA for the CDR3: TGCAGCATTGAAACAGGTATGAACACTGAAGCTTTCTTT. Encoded protein: CSIETGMNTEAFF. The full variable domain, in which reference TRBV29-1 and TRBJ1-1 provide the parts outside the CDR3, is SAVISQKPSRDICQRGTSLTIQCQVDSQVTMMFWYRQQPGQSLTLIATANQGSEATYESGFVIDKFPISRPNLTFSTLTVSNMSPEDSSIYLCSIETGMNTEAFFGQGTRLTVV.

This clonotype was observed at least ten times. The J gene is TRBJ1-5, the V gene TRBV11-2, with TRBD1 as a possible D gene (5 bases). V was trimmed by 1 base and J by 7 bases, leaving 14 bases between them. Looked up from germline, CDR1 is SGHAT and CDR2 is FQNNGV. The CDR3 is 15 residues long. CDR3 sequence: CASSLGGGANQPQHF. The CDR3 coding sequence is TGTGCCAGCAGCTTAGGGGGAGGGGCGAACCAGCCCCAGCATTTT.

This clonotype appeared a few times. The chain is built from TRBV12-3 or TRBV12-4 and TRBJ1-5; D is possibly TRBD1 (5 bases). V lost 8 bases and J lost 3, with 17 bases in between. The CDR3 consists of 15 residues. This chain's CDR3 is CASGRGPSINQPQHF. In DNA, the CDR3 is TGTGCCAGCGGTAGGGGACCGAGTATCAATCAGCCCCAGCATTTT.

This clonotype was observed many times. The chain has TRBV29-1 and TRBJ2-7, with 10 bases lining up with TRBD1. The CDR3 totals 13 residues. The germline gives CDR1 SQVTM, CDR2 ANQGSEA. J gave up 2 bases and V 5 bases, and 3 bases lay outside the gene matches. CDR3 DNA: TGCAGCGTTACCGGGACAGGGGCCTACGAGCAGTACTTC. Translation: CSVTGTGAYEQYF.

The chain joins TRBV5-1 to TRBJ2-1; no firm D call. CDR3 length: 13 residues. CDR1 and CDR2 from the germline V gene are SGHRS and YFSETQ. Trimming took 1 base from V and 5 from J, leaving 7 bases between them. The CDR3 region has the DNA TGCGCCAGCAGCTTGTCCGGTGACAATGAGCAGTTCTTC. Residues: CASSLSGDNEQFF.

The chain combines TRBV7-2 with TRBJ2-3, with D perhaps TRBD1 or TRBD2 (5 bases each). This CDR3 contains 12 residues. Trimming pared 8 bases from V and 2 bases from J, leaving 8 bases between. Germline assignment: CDR1 SGHTA and CDR2 FQGNSA. CDR3 nucleotide sequence: TGTGCCAGCGGGGGTACCACAGATACGCAGTATTTT. Protein product: CASGGTTDTQYF.

Remarks on this clonotype: One junction end disagrees with the germline gene, perhaps due to a read error. The gene calls are TRBV3-1 and TRBJ1-2, with D unclear. The CDR3 has 13 amino acids. Germline lookup yields CDR1 LGHDT and CDR2 YNNKEL (reference sequence). DNA for the CDR3: TGTGCCAGCAACCAAGGGTTGTCCTATGGCTACACCTTC. Translating gives CASNQGLSYGYTF. The full variable domain, its missing parts supplied by reference TRBV3-1 and TRBJ1-2, is DTAVSQTPKYLVTQMGNDKSIKCEQNLGHDTMYWYKQDSKKFLKIMFSYNNKELIINETVPNRFSPKSPDKAHLNLHINSLELGDSAVYFCASNQGLSYGYTFGSGTRLTVV.

The gene calls are TRBV7-8 and TRBJ2-7, with D unclear. The germline CDR1 and CDR2 sequences are SGHVS and FQNEAQ. The CDR3 is 13 amino acids. V was cut by 3 bases and J by 2 bases, with 8 bases left in between. The CDR3 sequence: CASSLRIAYEQYF. CDR3 sequence (DNA): TGTGCCAGCAGCTTGCGGATAGCCTACGAGCAGTACTTC.

This clonotype has more than one count but fewer than ten. The chain links TRBV7-8 to TRBJ2-5; D is unresolved. The CDR3 consists of 13 residues. Looked up from germline, CDR1 is SGHVS and CDR2 is FQNEAQ. V was pared by 4 bases and J by 7 bases, with 13 bases between. The CDR3 region is CASSSREAVTQYF. DNA for the CDR3: TGTGCCAGCAGCTCTCGAGAGGCAGTGACCCAGTACTTC. Supplemented by reference TRBV7-8 and TRBJ2-5, the full variable domain reads GAGVSQSPRYKVAKRGQDVALRCDPISGHVSLFWYQQALGQGPEFLTYFQNEAQLDKSGLPSDRFFAERPEGSVSTLKIQRTQQEDSAVYLCASSSREAVTQYFGPGTRLLVL.

V gene TRBV5-1 combines with J gene TRBJ2-7, with TRBD1 matching over 9 bases. J gave up 3 bases and V 3 bases, and 7 bases lay outside the gene matches. The CDR3 runs 15 residues. Germline loops: CDR1 SGHRS, CDR2 YFSETQ. Here the CDR3 DNA reads TGCGCCAGCAGCTGGTACAGGGGGCTTTTCTACGAGCAGTACTTC. It codes for CASSWYRGLFYEQYF.

The gene calls are TRBV9 and TRBJ2-7; D possibly uses TRBD1 or TRBD2 (5 bases each). Trimming pared 0 bases from V and 7 bases from J, leaving 11 bases between. CDR1 SGDLS and CDR2 YYNGEE come from the germline V gene. The CDR3 sequence is 13 residues long. The CDR3 loop is CASSVEQEGEQYF. DNA of the CDR3: TGTGCCAGCAGCGTAGAGCAAGAGGGGGAGCAGTACTTC.

This clonotype was counted ten times or more. The J gene is TRBJ2-7, the V gene TRBV20-1; unclear D gene. Trimming removed 3 bases at V and 9 bases at J, with 15 bases between. Germline V lookup: CDR1 DFQATT, CDR2 SNEGSKA (reference sequence). The CDR3 length is 12 residues. The CDR3 loop reads CSARASGRSQYF. CDR3 nucleotide sequence: TGCAGTGCTAGGGCTAGTGGCAGGTCGCAGTACTTC.

This clonotype showed up just a few times. The V call is TRBV24-1, the J call TRBJ1-2, with D unclear. Germline V lookup: CDR1 KGHDR, CDR2 SFDVKD. Trimming shortened V by 0 bases and J by 9 bases, and 7 bases separated the two germline ends. The CDR3 is made up of 12 amino acids. The CDR3 DNA reads as TGTGCCACCAGTGATTTGTTCGGCAGCTACACCTTC. Its translation is CATSDLFGSYTF.

This clonotype was seen a handful of times. The chain employs TRBV6-6 and TRBJ2-2; tentative D call: TRBD2 (5 bases). Germline CDR1 reads MNHNY; CDR2 reads SVGAGI (reference sequence). The CDR3 runs to 14 residues. Trimming removed 6 bases from V and 8 bases from J, with 16 bases in between. The CDR3 here is CASREENRGGELFF. The CDR3 DNA reads as TGTGCCAGCAGGGAGGAGAACCGAGGGGGGGAGCTGTTTTTT.

This clonotype was observed at least ten times. The rearrangement links TRBV7-3 to TRBJ2-5; D may be TRBD1 (6 bases). The CDR3 is made up of 13 amino acids. Between the trimmed V and J ends, which lost 2 bases and 6 bases, there was a span of 10 bases. The germline CDR1 and CDR2 sequences are SGHTA and FQGTGA. In DNA, the CDR3 is TGTGCCAGCAGCTTACAGGGGTACCAGACCCAGTACTTC. Protein product: CASSLQGYQTQYF.

A few counts support this clonotype. J is TRBJ2-1 and V is TRBV10-1; D may be TRBD2 (5 bases). The CDR3 totals 14 residues. Trimming removed 0 bases from V and 7 bases from J, with 10 bases in between. Germline assignment: CDR1 WNHNN and CDR2 SYGVQD (reference sequence). CDR3 in DNA: TGCGCCAGCAGTGAGTCGGTTAGCGTGAATGAGCAGTTCTTC. It encodes CASSESVSVNEQFF.

V usage is TRBV18 and J usage is TRBJ2-3; TRBD1 agrees at 10 bases. The germline CDR1 and CDR2 sequences are KGHSH and LQKENI. The V segment lost 3 bases and the J segment 0 bases; nucleotides outside the gene matches: 6. The CDR3 loop spans 17 amino acids. CDR3 amino acids: CASSPQGQGRSTDTQYF. CDR3 bases: TGTGCCAGCTCACCCCAGGGACAGGGGAGAAGCACAGATACGCAGTATTTT.

The chain is built from TRBV7-2 and TRBJ2-3; 8 bases are a match to TRBD2. Germline assignment: CDR1 SGHTA and CDR2 FQGNSA. V was pared by 2 bases and J by 3 bases, with 10 bases of the junction left unmatched. The CDR3 is 17 amino acids. The CDR3 is CASSLTGTSGRTDTQYF. The CDR3 coding sequence is TGTGCCAGCAGCTTAACGGGTACTAGCGGCCGGACAGATACGCAGTATTTT. Filled out from reference TRBV7-2 and TRBJ2-3, the complete variable domain reads GAGVSQSPSNKVTEKGKDVELRCDPISGHTALYWYRQSLGQGLEFLIYFQGNSAPDKSGLPSDRFSAERTGGSVSTLTIQRTQQEDSAVYLCASSLTGTSGRTDTQYFGPGTRLTVL.

This clonotype was detected many times. The chain carries TRBV7-9 and TRBJ2-1; the D is unclear. This CDR3 comprises 15 residues. V lost 1 base, J lost 5 bases, and 12 bases lay in between. From germline, CDR1 is SEHNR and CDR2 FQNEAQ (reference sequence). Here the CDR3 reads CASSLDLRSHNEQFF. The CDR3, as DNA: TGTGCCAGCAGCTTAGATCTCAGGTCCCACAATGAGCAGTTCTTC.

This clonotype has more than one count but fewer than ten. V and J are TRBV29-1 and TRBJ2-7; 11 bases are a match to TRBD1. Losses at the gene ends were 5 bases for V and 4 bases for J; bases not matched to a gene: 10. The CDR3 runs to 15 residues. Germline V gene data show CDR1 as SQVTM and CDR2 as ANQGSEA. The CDR3 DNA follows: TGCAGCGTTTATTTTCCCGGGACAGGGGGGTACGAGCAGTACTTC. This sequence encodes CSVYFPGTGGYEQYF.

This clonotype occurred many times. The chain employs TRBV20-1 and TRBJ1-6; no reliable D call. Germline CDR1 and CDR2: DFQATT and SNEGSKA (reference sequence). The CDR3 contains 13 residues. The ends were cut back, 6 bases at V and 8 bases at J, with 14 bases in the middle. The CDR3 spells CSAGYGEDSPLHF. The CDR3 region has the DNA TGCAGTGCGGGATACGGGGAGGATTCACCCCTCCACTTT.

This chain joins TRBV19 and TRBJ2-7, with unresolved D. Germline V gene lookup returns CDR1 LNHDA and CDR2 SQIVND (reference sequence). The length of the CDR3 is 14 residues. The ends were cut back, 5 bases at V and 6 bases at J, with 17 bases in the middle. Written as DNA, the CDR3 is TGTGCCAGTAGTCCCTGGGTTGTCGGTGGCGAGCAGTACTTC. Translated: CASSPWVVGGEQYF.